This TCR beta chain was found in a study of cytomegalovirus exposure and HLA in healthy donors. Whole-study context: The 666 first-cohort repertoires shared a platform with the roughly 130 validation repertoires, as reported in a later analysis.

The study, taken as a whole, reports: Reported performance of the classifier showed diagnosis of cytomegalovirus status with high specificity and sensitivity. The study recorded over 150 TCR beta chains that were cytomegalovirus-associated. The authors confirmed in vitro that a few CMV-associated chains were specific for CMV antigens.

Concerning this clone itself: Its matching antigen is unknown.

V lost 0 bases and J lost 6, with 15 bases in between. Germline loops: CDR1 MGHRA, CDR2 YSYEKL. The length of the CDR3 is 16 residues. Clones were read by immunoSEQ multiplex PCR, and TCRdb kept only the in-frame ones, dropping some. The sample includes some 84,000 clones, approximately 91% of them seen just once. The sequenced sample was PBMCs. The TCR originated in a man younger than 40 in good health and CMV-seronegative. V and J are TRBV4-1 and TRBJ2-1; D may be TRBD1 (5 bases). The DNA for the CDR3 is TGCGCCAGCAGCCAAGAGCTGGACAAGAGTCTCAATGAGCAGTTCTTC. Residues: CASSQELDKSLNEQFF.